Each of the 5 T cell receptor beta chains below was sequenced from the same sample in a study of cytomegalovirus exposure and HLA in healthy donors. The PCR used 60 Vbeta and 13 Jbeta primers. Clones were read by immunoSEQ multiplex PCR, and TCRdb kept only the in-frame ones, dropping some. Of over 150,000 clones listed, around 78% are singletons. Material for sequencing was PBMCs. These receptor sequences come from a woman between 50 and 59 years old in good health and CMV-seropositive.

This sequence joins TRBV30 and TRBJ1-2, with D hard to call. The CDR3 sequence is 13 residues long. Germline CDR1 GTSNPN, CDR2 SVGIG (reference sequence). V lost 3 bases, J lost 14 bases, and 22 bases lay in between. CDR3 bases: TGTGCCTGGAGATCTAGCTCAGCCACCCCTGGGACCTTC. Translated: CAWRSSSATPGTF. The full variable domain, completed using reference TRBV30 and TRBJ1-2, is SQTIHQWPATLVQPVGSPLSLECTVEGTSNPNLYWYRQAAGRGLQLLFYSVGIGQISSEVPQNLSASRPQDRQFILSSKKLLLSDSGFYLCAWRSSSATPGTFGSGTRLTVV.

The chain has TRBV27 and TRBJ2-1; D gene ambiguous. The CDR3 loop spans 14 amino acids. The V gene's germline CDR1 is MNHEY and CDR2 SMNVEV (reference sequence). V was cut by 3 bases and J by 5 bases, with 11 bases left in between. In nucleotides, the CDR3 is TGTGCCAGCAGTTTGCGTCAGGCGAACAATGAGCAGTTCTTC. This translates into CASSLRQANNEQFF.

This rearrangement joins TRBV11-2 to TRBJ1-1; 12 bases line up with TRBD1. V was clipped by 5 bases and J by 5 bases; unmatched bases: 6. Looked up from germline, CDR1 is SGHAT and CDR2 is FQNNGV. This CDR3 spans 15 amino acids. The CDR3 region has the DNA TGTGCCAGCAGCGCTAGGGACAGGGGGCGTACTGAAGCTTTCTTT. Its translation: CASSARDRGRTEAFF.

The rearrangement links TRBV27 to TRBJ2-1; 10 bases match TRBD2. Per the germline V gene, CDR1 is MNHEY and CDR2 is SMNVEV (reference sequence). Trimming cost V 5 bases and J 6 bases; bases outside gene matches: 16. This CDR3 region has 18 residues. The chain's CDR3 is CASSPSRGLAGVLNEQFF. The CDR3 coding sequence is TGTGCCAGCAGTCCAAGCCGGGGTCTAGCGGGAGTTCTCAATGAGCAGTTCTTC.

With regard to this clone: The sample contains more than one DNA sequence encoding this CDR3. The chain combines TRBV5-1 with TRBJ2-3; tentative D call: TRBD1 (6 bases). V was shortened by 0 bases and J by 0 bases, with 8 bases between the two germline ends. Per germline, CDR1 SGHRS and CDR2 YFSETQ. The CDR3 has 15 amino acids. CDR3 nucleotides: TGCGCCAGCAGCTTGGCAGGGGCCAGCACAGATACGCAGTATTTT. Protein sequence: CASSLAGASTDTQYF.